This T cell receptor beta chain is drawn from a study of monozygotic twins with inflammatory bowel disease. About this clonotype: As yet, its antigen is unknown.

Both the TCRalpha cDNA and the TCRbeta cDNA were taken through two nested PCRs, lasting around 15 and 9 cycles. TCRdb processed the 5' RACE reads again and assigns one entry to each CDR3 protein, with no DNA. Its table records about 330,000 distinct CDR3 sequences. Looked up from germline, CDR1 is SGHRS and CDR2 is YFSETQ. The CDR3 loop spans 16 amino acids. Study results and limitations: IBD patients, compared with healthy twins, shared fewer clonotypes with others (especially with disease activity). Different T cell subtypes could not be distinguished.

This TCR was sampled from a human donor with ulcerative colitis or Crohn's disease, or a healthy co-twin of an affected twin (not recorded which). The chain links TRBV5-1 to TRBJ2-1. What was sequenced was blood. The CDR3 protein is CASSLELSSSYNEQFF.